This T cell receptor (beta chain) was sequenced during a study of OX40 agonist ivuxolimab in advanced cancers. Study-level findings and limits: Blood T cells, both CD4+ and CD8+, expanded clonally by week 6 at 0.1 to 3.0 mg/kg.

The assay was immunoSEQ multiplex PCR, and TCRdb's table has in-frame clones only and misses some. The sample consists of 20,000 to 30,000 clones, 70% to 90% of them appearing once. Comments on this clone: Its antigen is unidentified.

The origin of this receptor is an adult with an advanced solid tumor such as melanoma, head and neck, liver or kidney cancer. The material sequenced was CD4+ or CD8+ T cells sorted from blood, taken in a trial of the OX40 agonist ivuxolimab.

The CDR3 nucleotides are TGTGCCAGCAGCTTAGATCCCAGGGGACCTTACGAGCAGTACTTC. This sequence encodes CASSLDPRGPYEQYF. The V gene is TRBV11-2, the J gene TRBJ2-7; D is perhaps TRBD1 (6 bases). The CDR3 spans 15 residues. Trimming removed 0 bases from V and 4 bases from J, with 13 bases in between. Germline V gene sequence: CDR1 SGHAT, CDR2 FQNNGV.